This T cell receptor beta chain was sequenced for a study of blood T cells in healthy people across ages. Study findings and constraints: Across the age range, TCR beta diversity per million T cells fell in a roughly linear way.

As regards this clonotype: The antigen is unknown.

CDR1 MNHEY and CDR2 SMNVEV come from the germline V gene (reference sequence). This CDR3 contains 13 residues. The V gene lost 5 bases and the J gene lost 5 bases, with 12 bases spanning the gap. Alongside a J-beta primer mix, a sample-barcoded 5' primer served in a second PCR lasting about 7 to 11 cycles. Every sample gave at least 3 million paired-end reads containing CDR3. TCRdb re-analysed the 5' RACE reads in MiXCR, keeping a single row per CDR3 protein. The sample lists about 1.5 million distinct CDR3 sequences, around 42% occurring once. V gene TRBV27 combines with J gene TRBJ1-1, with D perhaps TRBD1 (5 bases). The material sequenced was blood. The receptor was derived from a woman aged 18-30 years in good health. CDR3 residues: CASSPSGATEAFF. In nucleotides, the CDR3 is TGTGCCAGCAGTCCCTCCGGGGCGACTGAAGCTTTCTTT.